The 15 T cell receptor beta chains reported below all come from one sample, sequenced in a study of cytomegalovirus exposure and HLA in healthy donors. It was with 60 Vbeta and 13 Jbeta primers that the PCR ran. TCRdb's table, derived via immunoSEQ multiplex PCR, lists solely in-frame clones and lacks some. Counted here are roughly 150,000 clones, around 75% occurring once; the ten biggest clones make up about 1.8%. What was sequenced was PBMCs. These receptors were taken from a woman in her thirties or forties in good health and CMV-seronegative.

The chain employs TRBV5-4 and TRBJ2-5; 9 bases line up with TRBD1. Gene TRBJ2-7 matches the end of the DNA better, so the J call may be wrong. This CDR3 spans 15 amino acids. In germline, CDR1 is SGHNT, CDR2 YYREEE (reference sequence). The CDR3 reads CASSSLDRGPYEQYF. The CDR3 DNA reads as TGTGCCAGCAGCTCCCTGGACAGGGGCCCCTACGAGCAGTACTTC.

The genes are TRBV9 and TRBJ2-5; D is perhaps TRBD2 (6 bases). The CDR3 contains 13 residues. V was shortened by 1 base and J by 5 bases, with 9 bases between the two germline ends. Germline CDR1 and CDR2: SGDLS and YYNGEE. Written as DNA, the CDR3 is TGTGCCAGCAGCGTACGACTAGGGGAGACCCAGTACTTC. Residues: CASSVRLGETQYF.

This chain links TRBV27 with TRBJ2-2; TRBD1 matches at 11 bases. CDR1 and CDR2 from the germline V gene are MNHEY and SMNVEV (reference sequence). This CDR3 is 17 amino acids long. J lost 8 bases, V lost 2 bases, and 10 bases had no gene match. In DNA form, the CDR3 reads TGTGCCAGCAGTTTACCCGCGGGACAGGGGGTTTGGGGGGAGCTGTTTTTT. Amino acids: CASSLPAGQGVWGELFF.

The chain has TRBV9 and TRBJ1-2; the match to TRBD1 covers 9 bases. The CDR3 has 15 residues. The trim removed 4 bases at V and 8 bases at J, leaving 12 bases unmatched. CDR1 is SGDLS and CDR2 is YYNGEE in the germline V gene. The CDR3 DNA is TGTGCCAGCAGCCCCCTCCCCGGGACAGGGCAAGGCTACACCTTC. Translated, it gives CASSPLPGTGQGYTF. The full variable domain, with the rest looked up from reference TRBV9 and TRBJ1-2, is DSGVTQTPKHLITATGQRVTLRCSPRSGDLSVYWYQQSLDQGLQFLIQYYNGEERAKGNILERFSAQQFPDLHSELNLSSLELGDSALYFCASSPLPGTGQGYTFGSGTRLTVV.

This clone was seen just once. V gene TRBV13 combines with J gene TRBJ2-1; 9 bases map to TRBD1. This CDR3 has 15 residues. Per the germline V gene, CDR1 is PRHDT and CDR2 is FYEKMQ (reference sequence). Losses at the gene ends were 2 bases for V and 14 bases for J; bases not matched to a gene: 13. The CDR3, as DNA: TGTGCCAGCAGCTTAAACAGGGGGCGCACACTAGGAGAGTTCTTC. Its protein product is CASSLNRGRTLGEFF.

This chain joins TRBV7-9 and TRBJ1-5; D gene unclear. The germline V gene has CDR1 SEHNR and CDR2 FQNEAQ (reference sequence). The V end lost 1 base, the J end lost 2 bases, and 12 bases lay between the germline ends. CDR3 length: 16 residues. This chain's CDR3 is CASSLVALSGNQPQHF. The DNA for the CDR3 is TGTGCCAGCAGCTTAGTAGCCCTTTCCGGCAATCAGCCCCAGCATTTT.

The rearrangement joins TRBV7-2 to TRBJ1-2, with TRBD1 matching 7 bases. Germline V CDR1 and CDR2: SGHTA, FQGNSA. The CDR3 consists of 14 residues. With V trimmed by 4 bases and J by 2 bases, 4 bases remained unmatched. The CDR3 DNA reads TGTGCCAGCAGCTCTTCGACAGGGAACTATGGCTACACCTTC. Residues: CASSSSTGNYGYTF. Based on the CDR3 plus reference TRBV7-2 and TRBJ1-2, the full variable domain is GAGVSQSPSNKVTEKGKDVELRCDPISGHTALYWYRQSLGQGLEFLIYFQGNSAPDKSGLPSDRFSAERTGGSVSTLTIQRTQQEDSAVYLCASSSSTGNYGYTFGSGTRLTVV.

The CDR3 region has the DNA TGCAGCGTCGTTGGGGACAGGCGAAAACCCGGGGGCACTGAAGCTTTCTTT. Translation gives CSVVGDRRKPGGTEAFF. The chain couples TRBV29-1 to TRBJ1-1; 8 bases are shared with TRBD1. The CDR3 extends over 17 amino acids. The trim removed 6 bases at V and 4 bases at J, leaving 19 bases unmatched. The germline V gene encodes CDR1 SQVTM and CDR2 ANQGSEA.

This chain uses TRBV5-1 with TRBJ2-3; 16 bases map to TRBD2. Trimming removed 2 bases from V and 6 bases from J; junction bases left unmatched: 6. CDR1 SGHRS and CDR2 YFSETQ come from the germline V gene. The CDR3 sequence is 17 residues long. DNA of the CDR3: TGCGCCAGCAGCTTACCGGGACTAGCGGGGGGGCATGATACGCAGTATTTT. It encodes CASSLPGLAGGHDTQYF.

The chain couples TRBV27 to TRBJ2-3, with unresolved D. Germline lookup yields CDR1 MNHEY and CDR2 SMNVEV (reference sequence). Trimming took 3 bases from V and 1 from J, leaving 8 bases between them. The CDR3 spans 14 residues. The CDR3 spells CASSFSSGTDTQYF. CDR3 sequence (DNA): TGTGCCAGCAGTTTCTCTTCTGGCACAGATACGCAGTATTTT.

This sequence joins TRBV5-1 and TRBJ1-3, with TRBD1 matching 7 bases. The ends lost 3 bases at V and 4 bases at J; junction bases unmatched: 10. Germline assignment: CDR1 SGHRS and CDR2 YFSETQ. The CDR3 is 16 amino acids. CDR3 DNA: TGCGCCAGCAGCTCGCAGGGGGTGTTTATCGGAAACACCATATATTTT. Residues: CASSSQGVFIGNTIYF. Variable domain in full (rest from reference TRBV5-1 and TRBJ1-3): KAGVTQTPRYLIKTRGQQVTLSCSPISGHRSVSWYQQTPGQGLQFLFEYFSETQRNKGNFPGRFSGRQFSNSRSEMNVSTLELGDSALYLCASSSQGVFIGNTIYFGEGSWLTVV.

This chain joins TRBV18 and TRBJ1-2; a weak D match, TRBD1 (6 bases). V was clipped by 5 bases and J by 2 bases, with 12 bases between them. This CDR3 is 14 amino acids long. CDR1 is KGHSH, CDR2 LQKENI, per germline. The CDR3 here is CASSGQGSNYGYTF. The CDR3 DNA reads TGTGCCAGCTCAGGCCAGGGGTCCAACTATGGCTACACCTTC.

The chain couples TRBV11-2 to TRBJ1-5; the D is unclear. Per the germline V gene, CDR1 is SGHAT and CDR2 is FQNNGV. This CDR3 contains 13 residues. V lost 5 bases and J lost 4, with 9 bases in between. The chain's CDR3 is CASSPEPNQPQHF. DNA of the CDR3: TGTGCCAGCAGCCCAGAACCAAATCAGCCCCAGCATTTT.

The rearrangement uses TRBV2 and TRBJ1-6; a possible D gene is TRBD1 (5 bases). Deletions cut 4 bases from V and 5 bases from J, with 12 bases between. The CDR3 contains 15 residues. Per germline, CDR1 SNHLY and CDR2 FYNNEI. CDR3 coding DNA: TGTGCCAGCAGTGGTGGGGCCCGTGATAATTCACCCCTCCACTTT. Translating gives CASSGGARDNSPLHF.

In its sample, this clone was seen once. The rearrangement uses TRBV18 and TRBJ1-1; 9 bases fit TRBD1. Per germline, CDR1 KGHSH and CDR2 LQKENI. This CDR3 is 14 amino acids long. With V trimmed by 7 bases and J by 1 base, 4 bases remained unmatched. The CDR3, as DNA: TGTGCCAGCTACCTGGACAGGGGGAACACTGAAGCTTTCTTT. This gives the protein CASYLDRGNTEAFF.